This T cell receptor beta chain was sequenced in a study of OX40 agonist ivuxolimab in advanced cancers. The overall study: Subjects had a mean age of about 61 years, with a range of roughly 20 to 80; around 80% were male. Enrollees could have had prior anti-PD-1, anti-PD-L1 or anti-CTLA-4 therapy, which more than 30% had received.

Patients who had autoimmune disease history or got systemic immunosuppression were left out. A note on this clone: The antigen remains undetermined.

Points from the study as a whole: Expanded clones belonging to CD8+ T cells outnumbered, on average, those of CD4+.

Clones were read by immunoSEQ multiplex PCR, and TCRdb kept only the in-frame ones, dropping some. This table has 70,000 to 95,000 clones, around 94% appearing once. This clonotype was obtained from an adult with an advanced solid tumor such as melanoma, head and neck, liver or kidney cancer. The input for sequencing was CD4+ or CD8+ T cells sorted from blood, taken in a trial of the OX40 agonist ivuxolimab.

The CDR3 protein is CASSSLEGTQYF. DNA of the CDR3: TGTGCCAGCAGCTCCCTAGAGGGTACGCAGTATTTT. The chain uses TRBV7-6 and TRBJ2-3; perhaps TRBD2 as D (5 bases). This CDR3 region has 12 residues. The germline gives CDR1 SGHVS, CDR2 FNYEAQ. V was cut by 4 bases and J by 8 bases, with 10 bases left in between.